The 10 T cell receptor beta chains below were found in one sample sequenced in a study of glioma-infiltrating T cells after dendritic cell vaccination (dated by TCRdb to about 2016). The time point label here, explained by the study, means: after dendritic cell vaccination, including at tumor progression/relapse. Library preparation employed the immunoSEQ multiplex PCR assay. TCRdb provides this immuneACCESS table in a form limited to in-frame rearrangements. Some clones are lacking; in checked studies, under half of them reflect an unresolved V gene, and why the rest are absent is not known. Within this sample are 100,000 or so clones, with nearly 90% of them counted one time only. Approximately 3% of the sample is taken by the ten largest. This sample comprised blood, obtained after dendritic cell vaccination. The receptors shown here come from a human donor with glioblastoma.

The chain couples TRBV29-1 to TRBJ1-2, with TRBD1 identical over 7 bases. V gave up 6 bases and J gave up 8 bases; unmatched junction bases: 12. This CDR3 is built from 13 residues. Germline CDR1 SQVTM, CDR2 ANQGSEA. DNA for the CDR3: TGCAGCGTCCTGGACAGGTCCGAACTCGGCTACACCTTC. Residues: CSVLDRSELGYTF.

This rearrangement joins TRBV7-9 to TRBJ2-7; 11 nucleotides align to TRBD1. This CDR3 has 15 residues. From germline, CDR1 is SEHNR and CDR2 FQNEAQ (reference sequence). After removal of 5 bases from V and 1 base from J, the junction contained 4 bases not matched to a gene. CDR3 sequence: CASSLGQGGSYEQYF. CDR3 bases: TGTGCCAGCAGCCTGGGACAGGGGGGTTCCTACGAGCAGTACTTC. Together with reference TRBV7-9 and TRBJ2-7, the CDR3 gives the full variable domain: DTGVSQNPRHKITKRGQNVTFRCDPISEHNRLYWYRQTLGQGPEFLTYFQNEAQLEKSRLLSDRFSAERPKGSFSTLEIQRTEQGDSAMYLCASSLGQGGSYEQYFGPGTRLTVT.

This clone was observed once. The V and J genes are TRBV5-4 and TRBJ2-7, with a weak D call TRBD2 (7 bases). V lost 2 bases and J lost 2, with 17 bases in between. CDR1 and CDR2 (germline): SGHNT, YYREEE (reference sequence). This CDR3 is 16 amino acids long. The CDR3 loop is CASSLKGGGQTYEQYF. In DNA form, the CDR3 reads TGTGCCAGCAGCTTAAAGGGGGGGGGACAAACCTACGAGCAGTACTTC.

The chain joins TRBV9 to TRBJ2-7, with 8 nucleotides matching TRBD1. The CDR3 extends over 14 amino acids. J lost 7 bases, V lost 2 bases, and 8 bases had no gene match. Per the germline V gene, CDR1 is SGDLS and CDR2 is YYNGEE. The CDR3 loop reads CASSVGTGGWEQYF. CDR3 bases: TGTGCCAGCAGCGTGGGGACAGGTGGTTGGGAGCAGTACTTC.

The rearrangement links TRBV7-6 to TRBJ1-2; 10 nucleotides match TRBD1. Germline CDR1 is SGHVS and CDR2 is FNYEAQ. The CDR3 length is 16 residues. V shed 5 bases and J 5 bases; nucleotides not matched to a gene: 11. The chain's CDR3 is CASSRLWDRGSYGYTF. In DNA form, the CDR3 reads TGTGCCAGCAGCCGACTCTGGGACAGGGGTTCGTATGGCTACACCTTC. Full variable domain (outside the CDR3, taken from reference TRBV7-6 and TRBJ1-2): GAGVSQSPRYKVTKRGQDVALRCDPISGHVSLYWYRQALGQGPEFLTYFNYEAQQDKSGLPNDRFSAERPEGSISTLTIQRTEQRDSAMYRCASSRLWDRGSYGYTFGSGTRLTVV.

V is TRBV5-1 and J is TRBJ2-1, with 11 bases fitting TRBD2. Germline V gives CDR1 SGHRS, CDR2 YFSETQ. CDR3 length equals 14 residues. The ends lost 4 bases at V and 5 bases at J; junction bases unmatched: 2. The chain's CDR3 is CASSGGLADNEQFF. CDR3 DNA: TGCGCCAGCAGCGGGGGACTAGCGGACAATGAGCAGTTCTTC.

The genes are TRBV2 and TRBJ2-7, with 10 nucleotides matching TRBD1. The germline gives CDR1 SNHLY, CDR2 FYNNEI. The J segment lost 6 bases and the V segment lost 6 bases, leaving 11 bases of the junction unmatched. The CDR3 has 15 amino acids. This chain's CDR3 is CASSDGDRGLGEQYF. DNA for the CDR3: TGTGCCAGCAGCGATGGGGACAGGGGCTTAGGCGAGCAGTACTTC.

V and J are TRBV5-6 and TRBJ2-2, with a possible D match to TRBD2 (7 bases). There are 16 residues in the CDR3. V was pared by 4 bases and J by 1 base, with 14 bases between. Per the germline V gene, CDR1 is SGHDT and CDR2 is YYEEEE. The CDR3 here is CASSPGGGRNTGELFF. For the CDR3, the DNA is TGTGCCAGCAGCCCGGGGGGCGGAAGGAACACCGGGGAGCTGTTTTTT.

V usage is TRBV6-5 and J usage is TRBJ1-1, with 10 bases that match TRBD1. The J segment lost 1 base and the V segment lost 6 bases, leaving 5 bases of the junction unmatched. The CDR3 is 15 amino acids. In germline, CDR1 is MNHEY, CDR2 SVGAGI. CDR3 in DNA: TGTGCCAGCAGGGATCGACAGGGGGCGAACACTGAAGCTTTCTTT. It translates to CASRDRQGANTEAFF.

The gene calls are TRBV29-1 and TRBJ1-1; 9 bases are a match to TRBD1. From germline, CDR1 is SQVTM and CDR2 ANQGSEA. V was clipped by 6 bases and J by 5 bases; unmatched bases: 4. The CDR3 length is 12 residues. The CDR3 region is CSVRQGETEAFF. Written as DNA, the CDR3 is TGCAGCGTCCGACAGGGGGAAACTGAAGCTTTCTTT.